In this sample, the clone carrying this T cell receptor (beta chain) turned up once. Antigen specificity is unknown. The V end was cut by 5 bases, the J end by 5 bases, with 10 bases between. The CDR3 runs 14 residues. Germline-derived CDR1 and CDR2 are LGHNA and YNFKEQ. This entry comes from a study of CD8 T cells in ankylosing spondylitis. Libraries of TCR beta came from quantitative 5'-RACE with molecular barcodes. From the 5' RACE reads, TCRdb called clonotypes with MiXCR, one entry per CDR3 protein. The sample gives roughly 150,000 distinct CDR3 sequences, approximately 7.4% of which show up once; roughly an eighth is in the top ten. Study observations and caveats: For ankylosing spondylitis blood, a TCR beta motif of 8 or 9 highly homologous variants appeared characteristic.

V and J are TRBV4-2 and TRBJ2-6; either TRBD1 or TRBD2 may supply D (5 bases each). The sample was blood, either unsorted or a sorted T cell fraction (not recorded which). This receptor was identified in a female donor with ankylosing spondylitis or in good health (not recorded which). CDR3 protein: CASSRGDRANVLTF. For the CDR3, the DNA is TGTGCCAGCAGCAGGGGAGATCGGGCCAACGTCCTGACTTTC.